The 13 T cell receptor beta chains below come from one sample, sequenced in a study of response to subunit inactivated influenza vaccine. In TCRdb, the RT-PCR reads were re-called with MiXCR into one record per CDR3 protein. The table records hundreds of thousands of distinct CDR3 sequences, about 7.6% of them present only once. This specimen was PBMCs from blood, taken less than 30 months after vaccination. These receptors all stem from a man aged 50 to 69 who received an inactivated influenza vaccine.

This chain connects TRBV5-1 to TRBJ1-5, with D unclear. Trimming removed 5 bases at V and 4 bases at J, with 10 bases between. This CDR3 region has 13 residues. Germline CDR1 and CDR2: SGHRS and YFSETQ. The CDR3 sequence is CASRYDKNQPQHF. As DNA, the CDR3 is TGCGCCAGCAGGTATGACAAAAATCAGCCCCAGCATTTT.

The CDR3 sequence: CASSSGSGGSSGNTIYF. The DNA of the CDR3 is TGCGCCAGCAGCTCAGGTTCGGGGGGAAGCTCTGGAAACACCATATATTTT. The chain is built from TRBV5-1 and TRBJ1-3; D perhaps matches TRBD1 (5 bases). This CDR3 is 17 amino acids long. Trimming stripped 3 bases from V and 0 bases from J, with 16 bases between. CDR1 SGHRS and CDR2 YFSETQ come from the germline V gene.

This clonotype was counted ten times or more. The CDR3 DNA follows: TGCGCCAGCAGCTCCGGGACAGGGGATGAAAAACTGTTTTTT. Its translation: CASSSGTGDEKLFF. This rearrangement joins TRBV5-1 to TRBJ1-4; 10 bases are a match to TRBD1. J gave up 6 bases and V 3 bases, and 2 bases lay outside the gene matches. CDR3 length: 14 amino acids. Germline V gives CDR1 SGHRS, CDR2 YFSETQ.

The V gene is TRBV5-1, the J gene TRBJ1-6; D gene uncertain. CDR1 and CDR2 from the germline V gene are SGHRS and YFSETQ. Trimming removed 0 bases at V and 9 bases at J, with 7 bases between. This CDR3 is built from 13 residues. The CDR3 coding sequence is TGCGCCAGCAGCTTGGACCCTGCTTCACCCCTCCACTTT. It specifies CASSLDPASPLHF. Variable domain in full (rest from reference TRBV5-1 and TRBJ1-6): KAGVTQTPRYLIKTRGQQVTLSCSPISGHRSVSWYQQTPGQGLQFLFEYFSETQRNKGNFPGRFSGRQFSNSRSEMNVSTLELGDSALYLCASSLDPASPLHFGNGTRLTVT.

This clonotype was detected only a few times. The CDR3 nucleotides are TGTGCCAGCTCATCCGGGACAGGCCGTTTCGAGCAGTACTTC. This sequence encodes CASSSGTGRFEQYF. This rearrangement joins TRBV18 to TRBJ2-7; 8 positions agree with TRBD1. The CDR3 covers 14 residues. Trimming cost V 5 bases and J 6 bases; bases outside gene matches: 9. Germline V gives CDR1 KGHSH, CDR2 LQKENI.

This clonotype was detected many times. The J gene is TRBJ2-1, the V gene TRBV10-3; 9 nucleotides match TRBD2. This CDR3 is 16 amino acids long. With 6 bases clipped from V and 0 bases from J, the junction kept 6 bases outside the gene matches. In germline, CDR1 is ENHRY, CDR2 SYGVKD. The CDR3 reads CAIRPSGVSSYNEQFF. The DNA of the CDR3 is TGTGCCATCAGGCCTAGCGGGGTAAGCTCCTACAATGAGCAGTTCTTC.

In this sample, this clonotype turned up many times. The chain's CDR3 is CASAVGGSTEAFF. CDR3 bases: TGCGCCAGCGCCGTCGGTGGGAGCACTGAAGCTTTCTTT. This chain uses TRBV5-1 with TRBJ1-1, with no clear D. This CDR3 comprises 13 residues. Trimming pared 7 bases from V and 4 bases from J, leaving 14 bases between. Germline assignment: CDR1 SGHRS and CDR2 YFSETQ.

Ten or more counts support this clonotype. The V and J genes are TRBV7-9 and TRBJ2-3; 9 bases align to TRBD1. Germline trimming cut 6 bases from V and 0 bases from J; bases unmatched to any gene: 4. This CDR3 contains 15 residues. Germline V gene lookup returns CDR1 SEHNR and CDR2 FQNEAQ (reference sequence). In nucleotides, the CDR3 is TGTGCCAGCAGTTTCGGACAGGGGAGCACAGATACGCAGTATTTT. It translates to CASSFGQGSTDTQYF.

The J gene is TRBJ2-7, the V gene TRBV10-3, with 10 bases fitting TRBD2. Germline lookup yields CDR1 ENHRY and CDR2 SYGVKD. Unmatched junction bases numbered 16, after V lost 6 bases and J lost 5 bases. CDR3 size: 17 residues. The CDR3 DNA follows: TGTGCCATCAGGACTACCGTAGGGCTAGCGGGAGCCCACGAGCAGTACTTC. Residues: CAIRTTVGLAGAHEQYF.

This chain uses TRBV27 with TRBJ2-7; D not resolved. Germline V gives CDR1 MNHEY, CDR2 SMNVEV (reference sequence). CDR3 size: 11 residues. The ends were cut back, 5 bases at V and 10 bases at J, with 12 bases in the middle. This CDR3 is CASSNSGIQYF. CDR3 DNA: TGTGCCAGCAGTAATAGTGGAATTCAGTACTTC.

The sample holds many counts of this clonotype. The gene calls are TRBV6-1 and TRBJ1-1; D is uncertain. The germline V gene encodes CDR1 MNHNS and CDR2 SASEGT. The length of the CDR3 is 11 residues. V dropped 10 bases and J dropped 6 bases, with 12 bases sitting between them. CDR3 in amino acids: CAISGVAEAFF. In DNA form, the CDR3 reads TGTGCCATCTCCGGGGTCGCTGAAGCTTTCTTT.

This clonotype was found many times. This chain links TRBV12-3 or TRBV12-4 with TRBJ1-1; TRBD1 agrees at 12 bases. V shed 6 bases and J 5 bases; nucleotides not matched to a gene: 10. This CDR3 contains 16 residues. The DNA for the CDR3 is TGTGCCAGCAGCCAGGGACAGGGGGCCGAATGGACTGAAGCTTTCTTT. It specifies CASSQGQGAEWTEAFF.

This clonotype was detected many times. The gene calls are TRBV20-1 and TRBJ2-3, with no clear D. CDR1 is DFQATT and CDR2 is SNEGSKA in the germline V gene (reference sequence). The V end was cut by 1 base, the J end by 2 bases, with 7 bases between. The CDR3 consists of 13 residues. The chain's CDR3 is CSARGGVTDTQYF. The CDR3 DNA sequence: TGCAGTGCTAGAGGAGGAGTCACAGATACGCAGTATTTT.